What follows are 19 T cell receptor beta chains derived from one specimen sequenced in a study of early T cells in non-severe SARS-CoV-2 infection. TCRdb re-derived calls from the 5' RACE reads in MiXCR, one entry per CDR3 protein. The table has around 71,000 distinct CDR3 sequences, less than 12% seen once. The source was whole blood, collected at baseline. Receptors were obtained from an adult who was a healthcare worker with PCR-confirmed SARS-CoV-2 infection or an uninfected control (not recorded which).

This clonotype occurred a few times. The chain recombines TRBV6-2 or TRBV6-3 with TRBJ2-1; 11 bases agree with TRBD2. Germline CDR1 and CDR2: MNHEY and SVGEGT. J was trimmed by 3 bases and V by 7 bases; bases with no gene match: 5. CDR3 length: 15 residues. The CDR3 coding sequence is TGTGCCAGCAAATCACTAGCGGGAGTCTACAATGAGCAGTTCTTC. Translated: CASKSLAGVYNEQFF.

The chain recombines TRBV20-1 with TRBJ2-7; possibly TRBD1 for D (5 bases). Germline V gene data show CDR1 as DFQATT and CDR2 as SNEGSKA (reference sequence). V dropped 6 bases and J dropped 3 bases, with 21 bases sitting between them. The CDR3 is 15 residues long. CDR3 amino acids: CSATGHSPFGYEQYF. The CDR3 DNA follows: TGCAGTGCCACCGGACATTCCCCGTTTGGCTACGAGCAGTACTTC.

The chain uses TRBV2 and TRBJ2-1, with TRBD2 identical over 11 bases. Germline values: CDR1 SNHLY, CDR2 FYNNEI. There are 18 residues in the CDR3. After removal of 6 bases from V and 8 bases from J, the junction contained 18 bases not matched to a gene. The CDR3 reads CASRKSPGGLAGGHEQFF. The DNA for the CDR3 is TGTGCCAGCAGAAAATCTCCGGGCGGGCTAGCGGGAGGACATGAGCAGTTCTTC.

This clonotype was counted ten times or more. The V gene is TRBV6-2 or TRBV6-3, the J gene TRBJ2-3, with TRBD2 identical over 13 bases. The V gene's germline CDR1 is MNHEY and CDR2 SVGEGT. The CDR3 sequence is 22 residues long. V was pared by 0 bases and J by 5 bases, with 20 bases of the junction left unmatched. Written as DNA, the CDR3 is TGTGCCAGCAGTTACTCGATCTTCTCTTTTGCGGGGACTAGCGGGATTGAAGATACGCAGTATTTT. Protein: CASSYSIFSFAGTSGIEDTQYF.

This clonotype was observed a handful of times. The rearrangement joins TRBV2 to TRBJ2-3, with D perhaps TRBD2 (6 bases). The V end lost 6 bases, the J end lost 8 bases, and 24 bases lay between the germline ends. Germline V gene lookup returns CDR1 SNHLY and CDR2 FYNNEI. This CDR3 is 16 amino acids long. This chain's CDR3 is CASRPNVAGIGGTQYF. CDR3 sequence (DNA): TGTGCCAGCAGGCCCAACGTGGCGGGGATCGGGGGTACGCAGTATTTT.

This clonotype was seen ten or more times. The V call is TRBV30, the J call TRBJ2-2, with D possibly matching TRBD2 (5 bases). This CDR3 spans 13 amino acids. Trimming took 0 bases from V and 6 from J, leaving 8 bases between them. CDR1 is GTSNPN, CDR2 SVGIG, per germline (reference sequence). The CDR3 bases are TGTGCCTGGAGTGTACTAGGTTCCGGGGAGCTGTTTTTT. As protein: CAWSVLGSGELFF. Full variable domain (outside the CDR3, taken from reference TRBV30 and TRBJ2-2): SQTIHQWPATLVQPVGSPLSLECTVEGTSNPNLYWYRQAAGRGLQLLFYSVGIGQISSEVPQNLSASRPQDRQFILSSKKLLLSDSGFYLCAWSVLGSGELFFGEGSRLTVL.

This clonotype was found many times. This chain joins TRBV28 and TRBJ1-6; TRBD1 might be the D (5 bases). Looked up from germline, CDR1 is MDHEN and CDR2 is SYDVKM. The CDR3 has 14 residues. V shed 5 bases and J shed 8 bases, with 13 bases lying between them. The CDR3 sequence: CASSQGGVDSPLHF. CDR3 sequence (DNA): TGTGCCAGCAGTCAGGGAGGGGTCGATTCACCCCTCCACTTT.

The V and J genes are TRBV9 and TRBJ2-3, with 7 bases matching TRBD2. Germline trimming cut 2 bases from V and 2 bases from J; bases unmatched to any gene: 5. Germline V gene sequence: CDR1 SGDLS, CDR2 YYNGEE. The CDR3 consists of 15 residues. The CDR3 DNA reads TGTGCCAGCAGCGTTGCGGGAGTCATCACAGATACGCAGTATTTT. Translation: CASSVAGVITDTQYF.

In this sample, this clonotype turned up a few times. This chain joins TRBV7-9 and TRBJ2-7; 11 bases are shared with TRBD1. This CDR3 has 19 amino acids. CDR1 is SEHNR, CDR2 FQNEAQ, per germline (reference sequence). Trimming at V came to 4 bases and at J to 0 bases, leaving 14 bases not matched to a gene. CDR3 DNA sequence: TGTGCCAGCAGCTCCCGGGACAGGGGGAAAGAGGACTACTCCTACGAGCAGTACTTC. Its translation is CASSSRDRGKEDYSYEQYF.

This clonotype showed up just a few times. The rearrangement joins TRBV20-1 to TRBJ2-1, with 9 bases fitting TRBD2. Germline CDR1 reads DFQATT; CDR2 reads SNEGSKA (reference sequence). V dropped 2 bases and J dropped 1; count of bases not matched to a gene: 0. The CDR3 is made up of 14 amino acids. Here the CDR3 reads CSARLAGSYNEQFF. The CDR3 coding sequence is TGCAGTGCTAGACTAGCGGGGTCCTACAATGAGCAGTTCTTC.

This clonotype was seen repeatedly, ten times or more. The chain uses TRBV11-2 and TRBJ2-5; a weak D match, TRBD2 (5 bases). Trimming shortened V by 2 bases and J by 4 bases, and 8 bases separated the two germline ends. The CDR3 loop spans 13 amino acids. Germline V gene sequence: CDR1 SGHAT, CDR2 FQNNGV. The CDR3: CASSLTEGETQYF. Written as DNA, the CDR3 is TGTGCCAGCAGCTTAACCGAGGGAGAGACCCAGTACTTC. The full variable domain, in which reference TRBV11-2 and TRBJ2-5 provide the parts outside the CDR3, is EAGVAQSPRYKIIEKRQSVAFWCNPISGHATLYWYQQILGQGPKLLIQFQNNGVVDDSQLPKDRFSAERLKGVDSTLKIQPAKLEDSAVYLCASSLTEGETQYFGPGTRLLVL.

The table lists this clonotype with many counts. The J gene is TRBJ1-5, the V gene TRBV10-3, with 9 bases fitting TRBD1. The germline gives CDR1 ENHRY, CDR2 SYGVKD. Unmatched junction bases numbered 1, after V lost 6 bases and J lost 4 bases. This CDR3 has 13 amino acids. The CDR3 is CAISGQGNQPQHF. In DNA form, the CDR3 reads TGTGCCATCAGCGGACAGGGGAATCAGCCCCAGCATTTT.

The chain employs TRBV29-1 and TRBJ2-7; TRBD2 matches at 12 bases. CDR3 length equals 17 residues. V lost 1 base, J lost 3 bases, and 10 bases stayed unmatched. CDR1 and CDR2 from the germline V gene are SQVTM and ANQGSEA. This chain's CDR3 is CSVEVGWTSGEHYEQYF. CDR3 bases: TGCAGCGTTGAAGTCGGCTGGACTAGCGGGGAACACTACGAGCAGTACTTC.

This clonotype has a handful of counts. This chain joins TRBV18 and TRBJ2-7; 9 bases agree with TRBD2. This CDR3 is built from 14 residues. In germline, CDR1 is KGHSH, CDR2 LQKENI. J lost 0 bases, V lost 6 bases, and 3 bases had no gene match. CDR3 amino acids: CASSASGTSYEQYF. The CDR3 DNA is TGTGCCAGCTCTGCTAGCGGGACCTCCTACGAGCAGTACTTC.

This clonotype was observed a few times. The chain combines TRBV21-1 with TRBJ1-5. TRBV21-1 is a listed pseudogene. This CDR3 has 16 amino acids. The CDR3 reads CASERLGRSGFSPQHF. For the CDR3, the DNA is TGTGCCAGTGAGAGACTGGGCAGGAGCGGTTTTTCGCCCCAGCATTTT.

V gene TRBV20-1 combines with J gene TRBJ2-3; 12 bases are shared with TRBD2. Germline trimming cut 3 bases from V and 1 base from J; bases unmatched to any gene: 5. The CDR3 runs 16 residues. In germline, CDR1 is DFQATT, CDR2 SNEGSKA (reference sequence). DNA of the CDR3: TGCAGTGCTAGTGCTAGCGGGAGGGCCGGCACAGATACGCAGTATTTT. As protein: CSASASGRAGTDTQYF.

The DNA for the CDR3 is TGTGCCAGCAGGTACAATTGGGACTATGGCTACACCTTC. It codes for CASRYNWDYGYTF. V is TRBV5-4 and J is TRBJ1-2, with D unclear. V was trimmed by 5 bases and J by 3 bases, leaving 11 bases between them. CDR1 is SGHNT, CDR2 YYREEE, per germline (reference sequence). The CDR3 sequence is 13 residues long.

The genes are TRBV5-1 and TRBJ2-1; D unresolved. This CDR3 has 12 residues. The germline V gene encodes CDR1 SGHRS and CDR2 YFSETQ. The V end lost 4 bases, the J end lost 8 bases, and 10 bases lay between the germline ends. The DNA of the CDR3 is TGCGCCAGCAGCCGAGAGGAAGATGAGCAGTTCTTC. This encodes CASSREEDEQFF. Full variable domain (outside the CDR3, taken from reference TRBV5-1 and TRBJ2-1): KAGVTQTPRYLIKTRGQQVTLSCSPISGHRSVSWYQQTPGQGLQFLFEYFSETQRNKGNFPGRFSGRQFSNSRSEMNVSTLELGDSALYLCASSREEDEQFFGPGTRLTVL.

This clonotype was seen more than once but under ten times. The chain links TRBV20-1 to TRBJ2-7, with TRBD2 identical over 8 bases. The junction had 11 bases not matched to a gene; V was cut back by 6 bases and J by 7 bases. Germline assignment: CDR1 DFQATT and CDR2 SNEGSKA (reference sequence). CDR3 length: 13 residues. For the CDR3, the DNA is TGCAGTGCGGTGGAGCGGGAGCCGGGGGAGCAGTACTTC. Encoded protein: CSAVEREPGEQYF.